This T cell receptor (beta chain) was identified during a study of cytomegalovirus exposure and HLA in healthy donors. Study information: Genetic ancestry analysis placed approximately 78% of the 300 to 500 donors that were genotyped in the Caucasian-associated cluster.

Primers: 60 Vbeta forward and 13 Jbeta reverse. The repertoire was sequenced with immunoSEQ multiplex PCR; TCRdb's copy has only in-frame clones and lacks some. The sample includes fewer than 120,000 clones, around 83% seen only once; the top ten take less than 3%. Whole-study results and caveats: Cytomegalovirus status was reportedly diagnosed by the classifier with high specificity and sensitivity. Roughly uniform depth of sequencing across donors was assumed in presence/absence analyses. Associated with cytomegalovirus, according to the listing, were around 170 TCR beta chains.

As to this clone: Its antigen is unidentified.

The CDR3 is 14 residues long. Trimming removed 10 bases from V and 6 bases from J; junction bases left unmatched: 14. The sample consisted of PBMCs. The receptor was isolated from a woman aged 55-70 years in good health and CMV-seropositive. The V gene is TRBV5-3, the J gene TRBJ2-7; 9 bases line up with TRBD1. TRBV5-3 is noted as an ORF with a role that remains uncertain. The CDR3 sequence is CAGTNRDRASEQYF. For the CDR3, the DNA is TGTGCCGGTACGAACCGGGACAGGGCTTCCGAGCAGTACTTC.